This is a list of T cell receptor beta chains from one sample in a study of CD8 T cells in Susac syndrome. TCRdb ran MiXCR on the immunoSEQ multiplex PCR reads and lists one entry per CDR3 protein. The sample contains fewer than 150,000 distinct CDR3 sequences, 91% of which appear only once. The sample consisted of CD8+ T cells from PBMCs. These receptors came from a human donor with multiple sclerosis. Each CDR3 is given with its conserved first and last residue. The order of the fields is D gene, clone size, V gene, J gene, CDR3 protein, CDR3 DNA. A D gene is named only where the DNA matches it firmly. Clone size is stated in some rows and not others, as once, few, many or a class when expanded.

D: TRBD1; size: -; V: TRBV7-9; J: TRBJ1-2; CDR3: CASDLRTGTNYGYTF; DNA: TGTGCCAGCGACCTTCGGACAGGGACCAACTATGGCTACACCTTC
D: -; size: -; V: TRBV3-1; J: TRBJ2-2; CDR3: CASTPAGLGELFF; DNA: TGTGCCAGCACACCTGCTGGGCTCGGGGAGCTGTTTTTT
D: TRBD2; size: -; V: TRBV20-1; J: TRBJ2-1; CDR3: CSARGLAAEQFF; DNA: TGCAGTGCTAGGGGACTAGCCGCTGAGCAGTTCTTC
D: -; size: once; V: TRBV10-3; J: TRBJ2-2; CDR3: CAISEPTGELFF; DNA: TGTGCCATCAGTGAGCCGACCGGGGAGCTGTTTTTT
D: -; size: -; V: TRBV6-5; J: TRBJ1-5; CDR3: CASSYGQNQPQHF; DNA: TGTGCCAGCAGTTATGGACAGAATCAGCCCCAGCATTTT
D: -; size: -; V: TRBV29-1; J: TRBJ1-1; CDR3: CSASYTEAFF; DNA: TGCAGCGCCAGCTACACTGAAGCTTTCTTT
D: TRBD1; size: -; V: TRBV2; J: TRBJ2-3; CDR3: CARRRDSSDTQYF; DNA: TGTGCCAGAAGACGGGACAGTTCAGATACGCAGTATTTT
D: -; size: -; V: TRBV3-1; J: TRBJ2-1; CDR3: CASSHSPGLGTARSYNEQFF; DNA: TGTGCCAGCAGCCATTCTCCGGGACTCGGCACTGCTCGCTCCTACAATGAGCAGTTCTTC
D: TRBD2; size: -; V: TRBV3-1; J: TRBJ2-2; CDR3: CASSHVFSAGDHTGELFF; DNA: TGTGCCAGCAGCCACGTTTTTAGCGCGGGAGACCACACCGGGGAGCTGTTTTTT
D: TRBD2; size: -; V: TRBV4-2; J: TRBJ2-1; CDR3: CASSLYFSGTEQFF; DNA: TGTGCCAGCAGCCTTTACTTTAGCGGGACTGAGCAGTTCTTC
D: -; size: -; V: TRBV4-1; J: TRBJ1-5; CDR3: CASSRMFGAVEPQHF; DNA: TGCGCCAGCAGCCGTATGTTCGGGGCCGTGGAGCCCCAGCATTTT
D: TRBD1; size: -; V: TRBV12-3/TRBV12-4; J: TRBJ2-2; CDR3: CASSPPRGRGTGELFF; DNA: TGTGCCAGCAGTCCTCCCAGGGGGCGAGGCACCGGGGAGCTGTTTTTT
D: TRBD1; size: -; V: TRBV27; J: TRBJ1-1; CDR3: CASSFPGGGEAFF; DNA: TGTGCCAGCAGTTTCCCAGGGGGCGGTGAAGCTTTCTTT
D: -; size: -; V: TRBV5-1; J: TRBJ2-4; CDR3: CASSFDNHIQYF; DNA: TGCGCCAGCAGCTTCGACAATCACATTCAGTACTTC
D: TRBD2; size: -; V: TRBV29-1; J: TRBJ2-2; CDR3: CSVLIGSGGNTGELFF; DNA: TGCAGCGTCCTGATCGGGAGCGGGGGAAACACCGGGGAGCTGTTTTTT
D: TRBD2; size: -; V: TRBV20-1; J: TRBJ2-1; CDR3: CSARGQSGSSYNEQFF; DNA: TGCAGTGCTCGAGGTCAAAGCGGGAGCTCCTACAATGAGCAGTTCTTC
D: TRBD2; size: -; V: TRBV27; J: TRBJ2-3; CDR3: CASSRRLAGVADTQYF; DNA: TGTGCCAGCAGCCGGAGACTAGCGGGAGTAGCAGATACGCAGTATTTT
D: -; size: -; V: TRBV20-1; J: TRBJ2-1; CDR3: CSARVGASNEQFF; DNA: TGCAGTGCTAGAGTTGGGGCTAGCAATGAGCAGTTCTTC
D: -; size: -; V: TRBV7-9; J: TRBJ2-7; CDR3: CASSLALAPSEQYF; DNA: TGTGCCAGCAGCTTAGCGCTGGCACCCAGCGAGCAGTACTTC
D: -; size: few; V: TRBV7-2; J: TRBJ2-7; CDR3: CASSPWSHYEQYF; DNA: TGTGCCAGCAGCCCTTGGAGTCACTACGAGCAGTACTTC
D: -; size: -; V: TRBV29-1; J: TRBJ1-1; CDR3: CSAEEGIEAFF; DNA: TGCAGCGCAGAAGAGGGGATTGAAGCTTTCTTT
D: -; size: -; V: TRBV9; J: TRBJ1-1; CDR3: CASSVEGGYTEAFF; DNA: TGTGCCAGCAGCGTAGAGGGGGGCTACACTGAAGCTTTCTTT
D: -; size: -; V: TRBV29-1; J: TRBJ1-4; CDR3: CSVVTRTEKLFF; DNA: TGCAGCGTGGTAACCCGGACGGAAAAACTGTTTTTT
D: -; size: -; V: TRBV30; J: TRBJ2-3; CDR3: CAWSGGVRLEDTQYF; DNA: TGTGCCTGGAGTGGCGGGGTACGGCTAGAGGATACGCAGTATTTT
D: -; size: -; V: TRBV7-9; J: TRBJ2-7; CDR3: CASSSTPRYEQYF; DNA: TGTGCCAGCAGCTCGACTCCGCGCTACGAGCAGTACTTC
D: -; size: once; V: TRBV5-4; J: TRBJ1-1; CDR3: CASSRTAGFLPAFF; DNA: TGTGCCAGCAGCCGGACAGCAGGCTTCCTTCCGGCTTTCTTT
D: -; size: -; V: TRBV6-2/TRBV6-3; J: TRBJ2-1; CDR3: CASSYSSEQFF; DNA: TGTGCCAGCAGTTACTCCAGCGAGCAGTTCTTC